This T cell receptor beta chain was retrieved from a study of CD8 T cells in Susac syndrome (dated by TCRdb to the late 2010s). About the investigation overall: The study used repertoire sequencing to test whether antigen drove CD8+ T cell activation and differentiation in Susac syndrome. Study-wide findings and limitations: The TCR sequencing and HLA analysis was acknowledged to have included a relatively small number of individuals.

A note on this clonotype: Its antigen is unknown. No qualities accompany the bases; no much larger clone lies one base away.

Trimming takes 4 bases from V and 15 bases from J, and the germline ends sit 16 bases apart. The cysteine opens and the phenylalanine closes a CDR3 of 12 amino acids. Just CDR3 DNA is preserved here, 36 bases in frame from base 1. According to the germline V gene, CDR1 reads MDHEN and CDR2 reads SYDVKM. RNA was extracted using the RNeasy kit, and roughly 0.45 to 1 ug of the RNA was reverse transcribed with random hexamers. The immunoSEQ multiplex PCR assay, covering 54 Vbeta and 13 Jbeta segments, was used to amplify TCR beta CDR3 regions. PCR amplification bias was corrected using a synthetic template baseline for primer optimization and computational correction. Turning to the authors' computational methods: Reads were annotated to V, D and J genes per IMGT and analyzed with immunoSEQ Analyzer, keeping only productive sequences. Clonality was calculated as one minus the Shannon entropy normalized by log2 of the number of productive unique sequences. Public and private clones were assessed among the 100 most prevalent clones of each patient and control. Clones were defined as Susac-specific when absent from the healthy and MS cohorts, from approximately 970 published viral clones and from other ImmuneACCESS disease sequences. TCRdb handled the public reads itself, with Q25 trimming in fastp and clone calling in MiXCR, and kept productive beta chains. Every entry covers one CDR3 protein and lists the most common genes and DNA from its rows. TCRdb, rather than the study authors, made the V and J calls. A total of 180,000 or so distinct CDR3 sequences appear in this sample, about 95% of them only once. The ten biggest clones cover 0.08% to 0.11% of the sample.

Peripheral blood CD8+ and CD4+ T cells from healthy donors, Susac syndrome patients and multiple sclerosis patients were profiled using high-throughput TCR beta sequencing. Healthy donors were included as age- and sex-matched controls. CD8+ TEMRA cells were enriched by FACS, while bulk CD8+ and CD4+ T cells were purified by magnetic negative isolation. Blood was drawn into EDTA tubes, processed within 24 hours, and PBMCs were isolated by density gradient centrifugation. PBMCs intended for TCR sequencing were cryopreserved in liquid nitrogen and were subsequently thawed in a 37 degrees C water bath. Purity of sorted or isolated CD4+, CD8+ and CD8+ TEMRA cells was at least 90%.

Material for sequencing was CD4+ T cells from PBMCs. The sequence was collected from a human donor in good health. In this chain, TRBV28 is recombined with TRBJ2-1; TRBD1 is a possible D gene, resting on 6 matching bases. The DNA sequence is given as TGTGCCAGCAGTTCCACCCGCGTCAGGGGGTTCTTC. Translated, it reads CASSSTRVRGFF.